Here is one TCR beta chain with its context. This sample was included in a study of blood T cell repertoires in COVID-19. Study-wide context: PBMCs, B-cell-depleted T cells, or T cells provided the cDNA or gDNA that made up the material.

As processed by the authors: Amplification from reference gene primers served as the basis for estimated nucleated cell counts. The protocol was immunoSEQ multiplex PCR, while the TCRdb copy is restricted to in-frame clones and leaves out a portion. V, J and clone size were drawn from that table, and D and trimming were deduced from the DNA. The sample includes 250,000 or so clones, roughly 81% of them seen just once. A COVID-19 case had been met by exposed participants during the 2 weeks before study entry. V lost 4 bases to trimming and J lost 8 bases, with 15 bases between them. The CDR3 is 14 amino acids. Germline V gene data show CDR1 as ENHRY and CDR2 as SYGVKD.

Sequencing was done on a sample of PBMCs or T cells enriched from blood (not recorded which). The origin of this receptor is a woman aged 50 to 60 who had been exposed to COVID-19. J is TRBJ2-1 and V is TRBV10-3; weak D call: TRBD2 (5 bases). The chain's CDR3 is CAISAVPGSDEQFF. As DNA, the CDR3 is TGTGCCATCAGTGCCGTACCGGGATCCGATGAGCAGTTCTTC.